The 29 T cell receptor beta chains below all came from one sample that was sequenced in a study of blood T cell repertoires in COVID-19. TCRdb keeps only in-frame clones here, not all; method: immunoSEQ multiplex PCR. The table records nearly 250,000 clones, around 90% of them present only once. Source material: PBMCs or T cells enriched from blood (not recorded which). The receptors here all came from a man aged 45-65 years who had been exposed to COVID-19.

This clone was observed a few times. The chain links TRBV6-1 to TRBJ1-2; D is unresolved. CDR1 MNHNS and CDR2 SASEGT come from the germline V gene. CDR3 size: 15 residues. Between the trimmed V and J ends, which lost 1 base and 5 bases, there was a span of 14 bases. CDR3 sequence: CASSEVRVTGYGYTF. The DNA of the CDR3 is TGTGCCAGCAGTGAAGTGAGAGTAACCGGGTATGGCTACACCTTC.

This sequence joins TRBV5-4 and TRBJ2-3; TRBD1 matches 9 bases. The CDR3 is 15 amino acids. The junction had 4 bases not matched to a gene; V was cut back by 2 bases and J by 3 bases. The germline gives CDR1 SGHNT, CDR2 YYREEE (reference sequence). CDR3 DNA sequence: TGTGCCAGCAGCTTTCCGGGACAGGGTACAGATACGCAGTATTTT. Amino acids: CASSFPGQGTDTQYF.

The chain employs TRBV7-3 and TRBJ2-3; D is perhaps TRBD1 (6 bases). The germline V and J ends were trimmed by 2 bases and 4 bases, with 10 bases remaining between them. Germline V CDR1 and CDR2: SGHTA, FQGTGA. There are 14 residues in the CDR3. This chain's CDR3 is CASSLQGWADTQYF. The CDR3 nucleotides are TGTGCCAGCAGCTTACAGGGGTGGGCAGATACGCAGTATTTT.

The chain employs TRBV5-1 and TRBJ2-7, with a weak D call TRBD1 (5 bases). The germline gives CDR1 SGHRS, CDR2 YFSETQ. This CDR3 has 13 amino acids. Trimming took off 4 bases at V and 6 bases at J, with 14 bases between the two ends. The CDR3 is CASSLQTVTEQYF. CDR3 sequence (DNA): TGCGCCAGCAGCCTCCAGACAGTTACCGAGCAGTACTTC.

J is TRBJ2-7 and V is TRBV9, with 10 bases aligning to TRBD2. Germline CDR1 SGDLS, CDR2 YYNGEE. With 4 bases clipped from V and 2 bases from J, the junction kept 6 bases outside the gene matches. This CDR3 is built from 15 residues. CDR3 sequence: CASSPGLAEPYEQYV. The CDR3 DNA reads TGTGCCAGCAGCCCTGGACTAGCGGAACCCTACGAGCAGTACGTC.

V is TRBV7-3 and J is TRBJ2-3; a possible D gene is TRBD2 (5 bases). Trimming removed 5 bases at V and 9 bases at J, with 18 bases between. CDR1 is SGHTA, CDR2 FQGTGA, per germline. This CDR3 is built from 14 residues. The chain's CDR3 is CASSISEGAGTQYF. CDR3 DNA: TGTGCCAGCAGCATATCAGAGGGAGCTGGCACGCAGTATTTT.

The chain couples TRBV5-1 to TRBJ2-1, with a possible D match to TRBD1 (6 bases). The CDR3 is 15 residues long. V was trimmed by 3 bases and J by 3 bases, leaving 13 bases between them. Germline CDR1 SGHRS, CDR2 YFSETQ. The CDR3 region is CASSWGTSGYNEQFF. The CDR3 DNA reads as TGCGCCAGCAGCTGGGGGACATCCGGCTACAATGAGCAGTTCTTC.

The chain is built from TRBV5-1 and TRBJ2-3, with 11 bases identical to TRBD2. Per germline, CDR1 SGHRS and CDR2 YFSETQ. The V gene end was trimmed by 3 bases and the J gene end by 3 bases; junction bases not matched to a gene: 6. CDR3 length: 16 residues. The CDR3 DNA reads TGCGCCAGCAGCTACCTAGCGGGGGGCCGAACAGATACGCAGTATTTT. Protein product: CASSYLAGGRTDTQYF.

This chain joins TRBV7-2 and TRBJ2-2, with TRBD2 identical over 10 bases. V dropped 2 bases and J dropped 3; count of bases not matched to a gene: 3. CDR3 size: 16 residues. CDR1 and CDR2 (germline): SGHTA, FQGNSA. The CDR3 nucleotides read TGTGCCAGCAGCTTATTAGCGGGAGGTTACACCGGGGAGCTGTTTTTT. This codes for CASSLLAGGYTGELFF.

CDR3 amino acids: CASSLAMEGKAFF. In DNA, the CDR3 is TGTGCCAGCAGCTTAGCGATGGAGGGGAAAGCTTTCTTT. The J gene is TRBJ1-1, the V gene TRBV7-2; D might be TRBD1 (5 bases). The CDR3 spans 13 residues. The V end lost 0 bases, the J end lost 9 bases, and 11 bases lay between the germline ends. CDR1 and CDR2 from the germline V gene are SGHTA and FQGNSA.

This chain uses TRBV7-3 with TRBJ2-3, with D tentatively TRBD2 (6 bases). V was cut by 1 base and J by 7 bases, with 12 bases left in between. CDR1 and CDR2 (germline): SGHTA, FQGTGA. The CDR3 spans 14 residues. CDR3 DNA: TGTGCCAGCAGCTTAAGGGGGGAGTTTTATACGCAGTATTTT. This translates into CASSLRGEFYTQYF.

CDR3: CASSLDHRFDYGYTF. CDR3 DNA: TGTGCCAGCAGCTTAGATCACAGGTTCGACTATGGCTACACCTTC. The rearrangement links TRBV11-3 to TRBJ1-2; possibly TRBD1 for D (5 bases). The V end was cut by 0 bases, the J end by 3 bases, with 11 bases between. This CDR3 has 15 amino acids. CDR1 and CDR2 (germline): SGHNT, YENEEA. The whole variable domain, remainder taken from reference TRBV11-3 and TRBJ1-2, is EAGVVQSPRYKIIEKKQPVAFWCNPISGHNTLYWYLQNLGQGPELLIRYENEEAVDDSQLPKDRFSAERLKGVDSTLKIQPAELGDSAVYLCASSLDHRFDYGYTFGSGTRLTVV.

The V gene is TRBV4-1, the J gene TRBJ1-2; D not resolved. This CDR3 comprises 15 residues. CDR1 and CDR2 from the germline V gene are MGHRA and YSYEKL. Trimming stripped 1 base from V and 5 bases from J, with 14 bases between. CDR3 DNA sequence: TGCGCCAGCAGCCAAGCCGGACTGTGGATGTATGGCTACACCTTC. Amino acids: CASSQAGLWMYGYTF.

The CDR3 bases are TGTGCCACCAGTGACTGGGACAGGGGGAATGGCTACACCTTC. This codes for CATSDWDRGNGYTF. The genes are TRBV24-1 and TRBJ1-2; 11 positions agree with TRBD1. This CDR3 comprises 14 residues. After removal of 4 bases from V and 6 bases from J, the junction contained 3 bases not matched to a gene. Germline loops: CDR1 KGHDR, CDR2 SFDVKD.

The genes are TRBV14 and TRBJ2-1, with D possibly matching TRBD1 (5 bases). Germline CDR1 and CDR2: SGHDN and FVKESK. V was cut by 4 bases and J by 2 bases, with 12 bases left in between. This CDR3 comprises 15 residues. The chain's CDR3 is CASSLLAGPYNEQFF. In DNA form, the CDR3 reads TGTGCCAGCAGCCTCCTCGCAGGGCCCTACAATGAGCAGTTCTTC.

The chain combines TRBV5-8 with TRBJ1-6; tentative D call: TRBD1 (5 bases). Trimming shortened V by 0 bases and J by 7 bases, and 8 bases separated the two germline ends. Germline-derived CDR1 and CDR2 are SGHTS and YDEGEE. The CDR3 has 14 residues. CDR3 protein: CASSLGGVNSPLHF. The CDR3, as DNA: TGTGCCAGCAGCTTGGGGGGGGTCAATTCACCCCTCCACTTT.

The V gene is TRBV7-2, the J gene TRBJ2-2, with TRBD2 matching 8 bases. With 3 bases clipped from V and 5 bases from J, the junction kept 2 bases outside the gene matches. This CDR3 contains 14 residues. Germline V lookup: CDR1 SGHTA, CDR2 FQGNSA. This CDR3 reads CASSLRGGTGELFF. The CDR3 DNA reads TGTGCCAGCAGCTTGCGCGGGGGGACCGGGGAGCTGTTTTTT.

V and J are TRBV5-4 and TRBJ2-2, with 7 positions matching TRBD2. The trim removed 3 bases at V and 6 bases at J, leaving 11 bases unmatched. Germline V gene sequence: CDR1 SGHNT, CDR2 YYREEE (reference sequence). This CDR3 region has 16 residues. The CDR3 is CASSSLSPGGAGELFF. In DNA, the CDR3 is TGTGCCAGCAGCTCCCTTAGCCCTGGGGGGGCCGGGGAGCTGTTTTTT.

The V gene is TRBV5-4, the J gene TRBJ2-1; the match to TRBD2 covers 9 bases. Germline CDR1 SGHNT, CDR2 YYREEE (reference sequence). Trimming took 4 bases from V and 0 from J; bases not matched to a gene: 8. This CDR3 has 17 residues. For the CDR3, the DNA is TGTGCCAGCAGCGCGGGACTAGCCCTCAGCTCCTACAATGAGCAGTTCTTC. As protein: CASSAGLALSSYNEQFF.

The rearrangement joins TRBV14 to TRBJ2-7; a possible D gene is TRBD1 (5 bases). Germline V gene lookup returns CDR1 SGHDN and CDR2 FVKESK. The CDR3 runs 16 residues. Trimming took 0 bases from V and 2 from J, leaving 14 bases between them. The CDR3 loop reads CASSQEGREATYEQYF. The CDR3 DNA sequence: TGTGCCAGCAGCCAAGAAGGCAGGGAAGCTACCTACGAGCAGTACTTC.

CDR3 nucleotide sequence: TGTGCCAGCAGCTTTAGCGGGAGTAGATATGGGCAGTACGTC. It yields the protein CASSFSGSRYGQYV. The rearrangement joins TRBV11-2 to TRBJ2-7; 9 bases fit TRBD2. CDR1 is SGHAT and CDR2 is FQNNGV in the germline V gene. This CDR3 has 14 amino acids. The V gene end was trimmed by 3 bases and the J gene end by 9 bases; junction bases not matched to a gene: 9.

The rearrangement joins TRBV29-1 to TRBJ2-5; possibly TRBD2 for D (5 bases). CDR3 length equals 12 residues. CDR1 is SQVTM and CDR2 is ANQGSEA in the germline V gene. V dropped 6 bases and J dropped 0 bases, with 8 bases sitting between them. The CDR3 region has the DNA TGCAGCGTCTGGACTGACCAAGAGACCCAGTACTTC. Amino acids: CSVWTDQETQYF.

Points on this clone: The junction departs from the called germline gene at one end, perhaps through a read error. V usage is TRBV24-1 and J usage is TRBJ1-2; 9 bases line up with TRBD1. This CDR3 contains 15 residues. Germline CDR1 and CDR2: KGHDR and SFDVKD. The CDR3 sequence is CTTSDSRDRDYGYTF. The DNA of the CDR3 is TGTACCACCAGTGATTCAAGGGACAGGGATTATGGCTACACCTTC.

The chain is built from TRBV10-3 and TRBJ2-1; the match to TRBD2 covers 8 bases. The ends lost 5 bases at V and 4 bases at J; junction bases unmatched: 4. Germline CDR1 is ENHRY and CDR2 is SYGVKD. The CDR3 is 14 residues long. The CDR3 coding sequence is TGTGCCATCAGTAACGTAGCGGGATACAATGAGCAGTTCTTC. It is translated as CAISNVAGYNEQFF.

This clone was counted a single time. The chain combines TRBV19 with TRBJ2-1; 8 bases fit TRBD2. The germline CDR1 and CDR2 sequences are LNHDA and SQIVND (reference sequence). The CDR3 length is 14 residues. J was trimmed by 4 bases and V by 7 bases; bases with no gene match: 6. As DNA, the CDR3 is TGTGCCAGTATGGTGGGACTAGGTTACAATGAGCAGTTCTTC. Translated, it gives CASMVGLGYNEQFF.

The V and J genes are TRBV11-3 and TRBJ2-7; no reliable D call. From germline, CDR1 is SGHNT and CDR2 YENEEA. Trimming pared 4 bases from V and 2 bases from J, leaving 9 bases between. The CDR3 length is 13 residues. The CDR3 DNA sequence: TGTGCCAGCAGCTCCCGGTTGGCCTACGAGCAGTACGTC. It translates to CASSSRLAYEQYV.

About this clone: The junction departs from the called germline gene at one end, perhaps through a read error. The rearrangement uses TRBV7-9 and TRBJ1-3; perhaps TRBD1 as D (5 bases). The length of the CDR3 is 15 residues. Germline CDR1 is SEHNR and CDR2 is FQNEAQ (reference sequence). CDR3 region: CASSHTREDGITIYF. Written as DNA, the CDR3 is TGTGCCAGCAGCCACACCAGGGAAGACGGAATCACCATATATTTT.

This chain uses TRBV5-1 with TRBJ2-2; D is perhaps TRBD2 (5 bases). CDR3 length: 13 residues. V lost 0 bases to trimming and J lost 7 bases, with 7 bases between them. From germline, CDR1 is SGHRS and CDR2 YFSETQ. The CDR3 is CASSLVGGGELFF. The CDR3 DNA follows: TGCGCCAGCAGCTTGGTTGGAGGCGGGGAGCTGTTTTTT.

J is TRBJ1-1 and V is TRBV19, with D uncertain. Deletions cut 7 bases from V and 0 bases from J, with 9 bases between. The germline V gene has CDR1 LNHDA and CDR2 SQIVND (reference sequence). The CDR3 sequence is 13 residues long. This CDR3 is CASTAGLNTEAFF. The DNA for the CDR3 is TGTGCCAGTACTGCAGGTTTGAACACTGAAGCTTTCTTT.